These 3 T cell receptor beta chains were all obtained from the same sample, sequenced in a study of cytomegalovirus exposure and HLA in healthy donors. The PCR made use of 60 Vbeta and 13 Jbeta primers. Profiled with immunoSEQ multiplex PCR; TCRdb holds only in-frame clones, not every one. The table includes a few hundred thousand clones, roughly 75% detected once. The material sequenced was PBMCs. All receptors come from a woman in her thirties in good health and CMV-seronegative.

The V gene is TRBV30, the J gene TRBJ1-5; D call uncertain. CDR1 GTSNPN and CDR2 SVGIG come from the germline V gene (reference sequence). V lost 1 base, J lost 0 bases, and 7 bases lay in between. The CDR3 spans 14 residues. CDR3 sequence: CAWSATASNQPQHF. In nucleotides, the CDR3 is TGTGCCTGGAGTGCTACAGCTAGCAATCAGCCCCAGCATTTT.

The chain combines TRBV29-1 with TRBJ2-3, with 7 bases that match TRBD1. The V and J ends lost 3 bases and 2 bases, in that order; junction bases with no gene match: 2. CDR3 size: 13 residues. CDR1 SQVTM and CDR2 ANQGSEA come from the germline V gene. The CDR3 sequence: CSVERGPTDTQYF. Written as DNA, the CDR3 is TGCAGCGTTGAGAGGGGGCCCACAGATACGCAGTATTTT.

The CDR3: CASSLDGGSGNTIYF. CDR3 sequence (DNA): TGTGCCAGCAGCTTAGATGGCGGCTCTGGAAACACCATATATTTT. The chain recombines TRBV11-2 with TRBJ1-3; D is unclear. V was cut by 0 bases and J by 0 bases, with 6 bases left in between. This CDR3 region has 15 residues. CDR1 is SGHAT and CDR2 is FQNNGV in the germline V gene. Combining the CDR3 with reference TRBV11-2 and TRBJ1-3 gives the whole variable domain EAGVAQSPRYKIIEKRQSVAFWCNPISGHATLYWYQQILGQGPKLLIQFQNNGVVDDSQLPKDRFSAERLKGVDSTLKIQPAKLEDSAVYLCASSLDGGSGNTIYFGEGSWLTVV.